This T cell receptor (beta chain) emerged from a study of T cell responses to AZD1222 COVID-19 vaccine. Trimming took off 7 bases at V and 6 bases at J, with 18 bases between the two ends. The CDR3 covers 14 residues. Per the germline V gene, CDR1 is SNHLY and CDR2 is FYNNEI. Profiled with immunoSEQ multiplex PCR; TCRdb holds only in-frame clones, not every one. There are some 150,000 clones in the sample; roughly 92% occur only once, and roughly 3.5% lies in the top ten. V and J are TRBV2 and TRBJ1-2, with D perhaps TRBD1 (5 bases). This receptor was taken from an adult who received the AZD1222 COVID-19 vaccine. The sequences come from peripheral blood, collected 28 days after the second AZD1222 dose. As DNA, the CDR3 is TGTGCCAGCACCCTCCGAGGGGCGAGAGATGGCTACACCTTC. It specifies CASTLRGARDGYTF.